Listed below are T cell receptor beta chains from one sample, sequenced in a study of cytomegalovirus exposure and HLA in healthy donors. The protocol was immunoSEQ multiplex PCR, while the TCRdb copy is restricted to in-frame clones and leaves out a portion. Among approximately 100,000 clones listed, over 75% were seen once. The sequencing input was PBMCs. These receptors were collected from a woman younger than 30 in good health and CMV-seropositive. CDR3s include the opening cysteine and the closing phenylalanine or tryptophan. D genes are given only for firm matches. Some rows have no size entry. The others give once, few or many, or a class for an expanded clone.

d_gene: TRBD1
len: 15
v_gene: TRBV11-2
j_gene: TRBJ2-7
abundance: few
CDR3nt: TGTGCCAGCAGCTTCGGACAGGTTCGATCCTACGAGCAGTACTTC
CDR3aa: CASSFGQVRSYEQYF

d_gene: .
len: 15
v_gene: TRBV4-2
j_gene: TRBJ2-7
abundance: .
CDR3nt: TGTGCCAGCAGCCCTATAGACGGGATGGGCGACGAGCAGTACTTC
CDR3aa: CASSPIDGMGDEQYF

d_gene: TRBD1
len: 16
v_gene: TRBV6-6
j_gene: TRBJ1-4
abundance: .
CDR3nt: TGTGCCAGCAGTACTTTCCGGGACAGGGTACGGGAAAAACTGTTTTTT
CDR3aa: CASSTFRDRVREKLFF

d_gene: TRBD1
len: 14
v_gene: TRBV11-2
j_gene: TRBJ1-6
abundance: .
CDR3nt: TGTGCCAGCAGCTTAGGACAGGGGGCATCACCCCTCCACTTT
CDR3aa: CASSLGQGASPLHF

d_gene: TRBD1
len: 12
v_gene: TRBV30
j_gene: TRBJ2-7
abundance: few
CDR3nt: TGTGCCTGGATAGGACAGGGCTACGAGCAGTACTTC
CDR3aa: CAWIGQGYEQYF

d_gene: .
len: 15
v_gene: TRBV5-1
j_gene: TRBJ2-3
abundance: .
CDR3nt: TGCGCCAGCAGCTTGGGTGGCCAAAACACAGATACGCAGTATTTT
CDR3aa: CASSLGGQNTDTQYF

d_gene: .
len: 13
v_gene: TRBV6-1
j_gene: TRBJ1-1
abundance: .
CDR3nt: TGTGCCAGCACCCCCCAGGTGAACACTGAAGCTTTCTTT
CDR3aa: CASTPQVNTEAFF

d_gene: .
len: 16
v_gene: TRBV21-1
j_gene: TRBJ2-5
abundance: .
CDR3nt: TGTGCCAGCAGCAAAGGGGCGGGAGTCAATCAAGAGACCCAGTACTTC
CDR3aa: CASSKGAGVNQETQYF

d_gene: TRBD1
len: 14
v_gene: TRBV5-8
j_gene: TRBJ1-5
abundance: .
CDR3nt: TGTGCCAGCAGCAACGGACAGGCTGGTCAGCCCCAGCATTTT
CDR3aa: CASSNGQAGQPQHF

d_gene: .
len: 15
v_gene: TRBV15
j_gene: TRBJ2-2
abundance: .
CDR3nt: TGTGCCACCAGCAGAGTTAGCCTCGGCGACGGGGAGCTGTTTTTT
CDR3aa: CATSRVSLGDGELFF

d_gene: TRBD2
len: 14
v_gene: TRBV6-6
j_gene: TRBJ2-1
abundance: .
CDR3nt: TGTGCCAGCAGTAATCGGGAGGGCCGTAATGAGCAGTTCTTC
CDR3aa: CASSNREGRNEQFF

d_gene: TRBD1
len: 15
v_gene: TRBV7-3
j_gene: TRBJ2-7
abundance: few
CDR3nt: TGTGCCAGCAGCTTATCAGGGGGCGACTCCTACGAGCAGTACTTC
CDR3aa: CASSLSGGDSYEQYF

d_gene: .
len: 14
v_gene: TRBV5-4
j_gene: TRBJ1-4
abundance: .
CDR3nt: TGTGCCAGCAGCTTGGCAGGGATTGGTGAAAAACTGTTTTTT
CDR3aa: CASSLAGIGEKLFF

d_gene: TRBD2
len: 17
v_gene: TRBV10-2
j_gene: TRBJ2-7
abundance: .
CDR3nt: TGCGCCAGCAGTGATCGCGGTCGACTAGCGAGAGCCTACGAGCAGTACTTC
CDR3aa: CASSDRGRLARAYEQYF

d_gene: .
len: 14
v_gene: TRBV7-2
j_gene: TRBJ1-3
abundance: .
CDR3nt: TGTGCCAGCATCCCGAGGAGCTCTGGAAACACCATATATTTT
CDR3aa: CASIPRSSGNTIYF

d_gene: .
len: 15
v_gene: TRBV27
j_gene: TRBJ2-7
abundance: .
CDR3nt: TGTGCCAGCAGTCACACCCGGACAACAGGTTACGAGCAGTACTTC
CDR3aa: CASSHTRTTGYEQYF

d_gene: TRBD1
len: 15
v_gene: TRBV6-5
j_gene: TRBJ1-5
abundance: .
CDR3nt: TGTGCCAGCAGTTTAGGACAGGCGAACAATCAGCCCCAGCATTTT
CDR3aa: CASSLGQANNQPQHF

d_gene: .
len: 15
v_gene: TRBV9
j_gene: TRBJ2-1
abundance: .
CDR3nt: TGTGCCAGCACCCGGGACTTTTCCTCCTACAATGAGCAGTTCTTC
CDR3aa: CASTRDFSSYNEQFF

d_gene: TRBD2
len: 16
v_gene: TRBV27
j_gene: TRBJ2-2
abundance: .
CDR3nt: TGTGCCAGCAGTTTAAAGCCGGGACTAGGAACCGGGGAGCTGTTTTTT
CDR3aa: CASSLKPGLGTGELFF

d_gene: .
len: 14
v_gene: TRBV13
j_gene: TRBJ2-2
abundance: .
CDR3nt: TGTGCCAGCAGCATGGGAGCCACCGCCGGGGAGCTGTTTTTT
CDR3aa: CASSMGATAGELFF

d_gene: TRBD1
len: 14
v_gene: TRBV30
j_gene: TRBJ1-6
abundance: .
CDR3nt: TGTGCCTGGCGAGGACAGGGGGGACCTTCACCCCTCCACTTT
CDR3aa: CAWRGQGGPSPLHF

d_gene: .
len: 15
v_gene: TRBV7-8
j_gene: TRBJ1-1
abundance: .
CDR3nt: TGTGCCAGCAGCTTAGCGCACGCGGGGGACCCTGAAGCTTTCTTT
CDR3aa: CASSLAHAGDPEAFF

d_gene: .
len: 18
v_gene: TRBV25-1
j_gene: TRBJ1-2
abundance: .
CDR3nt: TGTGCCAGCAGTGAATCCGTAGTCGCGGCAGCAGCTAACTATGGCTACACCTTC
CDR3aa: CASSESVVAAAANYGYTF

d_gene: TRBD1
len: 12
v_gene: TRBV27
j_gene: TRBJ1-3
abundance: .
CDR3nt: TGTGCCAGCGGGACAGTTGGAAACACCATATATTTT
CDR3aa: CASGTVGNTIYF

d_gene: TRBD1
len: 14
v_gene: TRBV30
j_gene: TRBJ1-1
abundance: .
CDR3nt: TGTGCCTGGAGTGCCGGGACAGCTAACACTGAAGCTTTCTTT
CDR3aa: CAWSAGTANTEAFF

d_gene: TRBD1
len: 15
v_gene: TRBV30
j_gene: TRBJ1-1
abundance: .
CDR3nt: TGTGCCTGGAGTGTACAGGGGGCTATGAACACTGAAGCTTTCTTT
CDR3aa: CAWSVQGAMNTEAFF

d_gene: .
len: 17
v_gene: TRBV28
j_gene: TRBJ2-3
abundance: .
CDR3nt: TGTGCCAGCAGTCCCCTCCCCGGGGGTGGTGGCACAGATACGCAGTATTTT
CDR3aa: CASSPLPGGGGTDTQYF

d_gene: .
len: 15
v_gene: TRBV25-1
j_gene: TRBJ1-1
abundance: .
CDR3nt: TGTGCCAGCAGTGAAAGGGATCAGGGGCCCACTGAAGCTTTCTTT
CDR3aa: CASSERDQGPTEAFF

d_gene: TRBD2
len: 14
v_gene: TRBV30
j_gene: TRBJ2-1
abundance: .
CDR3nt: TGTGCCTGGAGAACGGCGGGAGGGCACAATGAGCAGTTCTTC
CDR3aa: CAWRTAGGHNEQFF

d_gene: .
len: 13
v_gene: TRBV10-1
j_gene: TRBJ2-5
abundance: .
CDR3nt: TGCGCCAGCAGTGGGGACATTCAAGAGACCCAGTACTTC
CDR3aa: CASSGDIQETQYF

d_gene: TRBD2
len: 17
v_gene: TRBV6-1
j_gene: TRBJ2-1
abundance: .
CDR3nt: TGTGCCAGCAGTGAAACACCGGGACTAGCGGGTTACAATGAGCAGTTCTTC
CDR3aa: CASSETPGLAGYNEQFF

d_gene: TRBD2
len: 16
v_gene: TRBV13
j_gene: TRBJ2-1
abundance: .
CDR3nt: TGTGCCAGCAGCTTAGAACCGGGACTAGCGGACAATGAGCAGTTCTTC
CDR3aa: CASSLEPGLADNEQFF

d_gene: .
len: 15
v_gene: TRBV6-1
j_gene: TRBJ1-2
abundance: .
CDR3nt: TGTGCCAGCAACCCATCCTACACAGGGTCCTATGGCTACACCTTC
CDR3aa: CASNPSYTGSYGYTF

d_gene: TRBD1
len: 17
v_gene: TRBV5-1
j_gene: TRBJ1-5
abundance: .
CDR3nt: TGCGCCAGCAGCTTGGCCCCAGGGGGCGGGAGCAATCAGCCCCAGCATTTT
CDR3aa: CASSLAPGGGSNQPQHF

d_gene: .
len: 14
v_gene: TRBV19
j_gene: TRBJ1-2
abundance: .
CDR3nt: TGTGCCAGTAGTACTCACCGGGACATATATGGCTACACCTTC
CDR3aa: CASSTHRDIYGYTF

d_gene: .
len: 13
v_gene: TRBV28
j_gene: TRBJ2-7
abundance: few
CDR3nt: TGTGCCAGCAGTTTAACAGCCTCCTACGAGCAGTACTTC
CDR3aa: CASSLTASYEQYF

d_gene: TRBD1
len: 15
v_gene: TRBV28
j_gene: TRBJ2-7
abundance: .
CDR3nt: TGTGCCAGCAGTTCCGGACAGGGCGGTTCATACGAGCAGTACTTC
CDR3aa: CASSSGQGGSYEQYF

d_gene: .
len: 14
v_gene: TRBV6-5
j_gene: TRBJ2-7
abundance: .
CDR3nt: TGTGCCAGCAGTTTGCCGGGTCTGCCCTACGAGCAGTACTTC
CDR3aa: CASSLPGLPYEQYF

d_gene: TRBD1
len: 16
v_gene: TRBV9
j_gene: TRBJ2-1
abundance: .
CDR3nt: TGTGCCAGCAGCCCCGAGGGACAGGGCTCCTACAATGAGCAGTTCTTC
CDR3aa: CASSPEGQGSYNEQFF

d_gene: .
len: 15
v_gene: TRBV6-4
j_gene: TRBJ2-5
abundance: .
CDR3nt: TGTGCCAGCAAGACGGGGTTGGGTCCTAAAGAGACCCAGTACTTC
CDR3aa: CASKTGLGPKETQYF

d_gene: TRBD1
len: 15
v_gene: TRBV5-6
j_gene: TRBJ1-1
abundance: .
CDR3nt: TGTGCCAGCAGCAGGGGGGACAGGGCAAACACTGAAGCTTTCTTT
CDR3aa: CASSRGDRANTEAFF

d_gene: TRBD2
len: 16
v_gene: TRBV11-2
j_gene: TRBJ2-7
abundance: .
CDR3nt: TGTGCCAGCAGCTTACTGGCTAGCGGGACGTATTACGAGCAGTACTTC
CDR3aa: CASSLLASGTYYEQYF

d_gene: .
len: 17
v_gene: TRBV5-4
j_gene: TRBJ2-1
abundance: .
CDR3nt: TGTGCCAGCAGCTTGGCGGGGGGACATGCCCCCCCCTATGAGCAGTTCTTC
CDR3aa: CASSLAGGHAPPYEQFF

d_gene: TRBD2
len: 16
v_gene: TRBV5-1
j_gene: TRBJ2-1
abundance: .
CDR3nt: TGCGCCAGCAGCTTGTTAGCGGGAGTAGCCTACAATGAGCAGTTCTTC
CDR3aa: CASSLLAGVAYNEQFF

d_gene: .
len: 14
v_gene: TRBV9
j_gene: TRBJ2-7
abundance: .
CDR3nt: TGTGCCAGCAGCGTAGCTCCCGCGTCCTACGAGCAGTACTTC
CDR3aa: CASSVAPASYEQYF

d_gene: TRBD1
len: 17
v_gene: TRBV2
j_gene: TRBJ1-1
abundance: few
CDR3nt: TGTGCCAGCAGTGAAGCTCGCGACAGGGTGTTGAACACTGAAGCTTTCTTT
CDR3aa: CASSEARDRVLNTEAFF

d_gene: .
len: 15
v_gene: TRBV5-6
j_gene: TRBJ1-6
abundance: .
CDR3nt: TGTGCCAGCAGCTTGGGGGCAGGACTAAATTCACCCCTCCACTTT
CDR3aa: CASSLGAGLNSPLHF

d_gene: .
len: 15
v_gene: TRBV6-5
j_gene: TRBJ1-2
abundance: few
CDR3nt: TGTGCCAGCAGTTACTCGAGTTCAACCCTCTACGGCTACACCTTC
CDR3aa: CASSYSSSTLYGYTF

d_gene: TRBD1
len: 11
v_gene: TRBV29-1
j_gene: TRBJ2-7
abundance: .
CDR3nt: TGCAGCGTTAACAGGGGCGACGAGCAGTACTTC
CDR3aa: CSVNRGDEQYF

d_gene: .
len: 12
v_gene: TRBV4-2
j_gene: TRBJ1-1
abundance: .
CDR3nt: TGTGCCAGCAGTCTTGTGAGCACTGAAGCTTTCTTT
CDR3aa: CASSLVSTEAFF

d_gene: .
len: 15
v_gene: TRBV9
j_gene: TRBJ1-2
abundance: .
CDR3nt: TGTGCCAGCAGCGTAGGAACAGGGACCGACTATGGCTACACCTTC
CDR3aa: CASSVGTGTDYGYTF

d_gene: .
len: 13
v_gene: TRBV6-4
j_gene: TRBJ2-3
abundance: once
CDR3nt: TGTGCCAGCAGTTTGGCGGCCCCAGATACGCAGTATTTT
CDR3aa: CASSLAAPDTQYF

d_gene: .
len: 16
v_gene: TRBV10-3
j_gene: TRBJ1-4
abundance: few
CDR3nt: TGTGCCATCAGTGAGTCCGTTGGCAGGGCAGGGGAAAAACTGTTTTTT
CDR3aa: CAISESVGRAGEKLFF

d_gene: .
len: 14
v_gene: TRBV19
j_gene: TRBJ1-5
abundance: few
CDR3nt: TGTGCCAGTAGTCTAGACAGTTCCAATCAGCCCCAGCATTTT
CDR3aa: CASSLDSSNQPQHF